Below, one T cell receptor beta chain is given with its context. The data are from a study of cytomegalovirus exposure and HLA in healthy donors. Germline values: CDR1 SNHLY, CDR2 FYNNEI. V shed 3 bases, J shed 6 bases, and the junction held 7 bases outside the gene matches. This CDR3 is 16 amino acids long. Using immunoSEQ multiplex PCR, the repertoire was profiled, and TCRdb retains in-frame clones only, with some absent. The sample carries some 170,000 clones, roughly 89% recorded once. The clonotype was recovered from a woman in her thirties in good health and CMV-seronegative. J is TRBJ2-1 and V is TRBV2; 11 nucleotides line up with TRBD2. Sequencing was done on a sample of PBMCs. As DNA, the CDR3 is TGTGCCAGCAGTGACCTAGCGGGGGGCGGGTCCAATGAGCAGTTCTTC. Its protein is CASSDLAGGGSNEQFF. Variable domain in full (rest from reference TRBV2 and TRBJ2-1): EPEVTQTPSHQVTQMGQEVILRCVPISNHLYFYWYRQILGQKVEFLVSFYNNEISEKSEIFDDQFSVERPDGSNFTLKIRSTKLEDSAMYFCASSDLAGGGSNEQFFGPGTRLTVL.